Below are 11 T cell receptor beta chains sequenced from a single sample in a study of CD8 T cells in Susac syndrome. With random hexamers, reverse transcription was performed on about 0.5 to 1 ug of RNA. TCRdb redid the calling of the immunoSEQ multiplex PCR reads with MiXCR, one entry per CDR3 protein. The table shows 120,000 or so distinct CDR3 sequences, with just under 95% occurring only once. The sample comprised CD4+ T cells from PBMCs. The source of these receptors is a human donor with multiple sclerosis.

CDR3 sequence (DNA): TGCAGCGTTGGGGCAGCTCTCACAGATACGCAGTATTTT. Protein: CSVGAALTDTQYF. The chain employs TRBV29-1 and TRBJ2-3, with unresolved D. Germline lookup yields CDR1 SQVTM and CDR2 ANQGSEA. This CDR3 has 13 residues. Between the trimmed V and J ends, which lost 4 bases and 2 bases, there was a span of 10 bases.

This sequence joins TRBV20-1 and TRBJ1-3; D is uncertain. V was cut by 4 bases and J by 0 bases, with 13 bases left in between. This CDR3 has 15 amino acids. Germline V gives CDR1 DFQATT, CDR2 SNEGSKA (reference sequence). The DNA for the CDR3 is TGCAGTGCTACCGGTGCTCTAAACTCTGGAAACACCATATATTTT. It codes for CSATGALNSGNTIYF.

This sequence joins TRBV5-1 and TRBJ1-2; 7 bases agree with TRBD1. The ends lost 3 bases at V and 8 bases at J; junction bases unmatched: 7. The germline V gene has CDR1 SGHRS and CDR2 YFSETQ. The CDR3 loop spans 13 amino acids. CDR3 DNA sequence: TGCGCCAGCAGCTGGGAAACAGGGGAGGGCTACACCTTC. Its translation: CASSWETGEGYTF.

The chain has TRBV6-2 or TRBV6-3 and TRBJ1-1; D is undetermined. The CDR3 is 14 amino acids. Deletions cut 4 bases from V and 4 bases from J, with 13 bases between. CDR1 and CDR2 from the germline V gene are MNHEY and SVGEGT. The CDR3 sequence is CASSWKVVSTEAFF. The CDR3 nucleotides read TGTGCCAGCAGTTGGAAGGTTGTGAGCACTGAAGCTTTCTTT.

The genes are TRBV5-1 and TRBJ1-5, with a weak D call TRBD1 (6 bases). The CDR3 runs to 15 residues. V was cut by 4 bases and J by 1 base, with 12 bases left in between. Germline V gives CDR1 SGHRS, CDR2 YFSETQ. CDR3 protein: CASSPDSRSNQPQHF. Here the CDR3 DNA reads TGCGCCAGCAGCCCGGACAGTAGAAGCAATCAGCCCCAGCATTTT. Combining the CDR3 with reference TRBV5-1 and TRBJ1-5 gives the whole variable domain KAGVTQTPRYLIKTRGQQVTLSCSPISGHRSVSWYQQTPGQGLQFLFEYFSETQRNKGNFPGRFSGRQFSNSRSEMNVSTLELGDSALYLCASSPDSRSNQPQHFGDGTRLSIL.

The V and J genes are TRBV12-5 and TRBJ1-4, with no clear D. The CDR3 loop spans 15 amino acids. Trimming removed 6 bases at V and 0 bases at J, with 11 bases between. Germline V CDR1 and CDR2: LGHNT, FRNRAP. The CDR3 DNA sequence: TGTGCTAGTGGCACCGGGGATTCAACTAATGAAAAACTGTTTTTT. Translating it yields CASGTGDSTNEKLFF.

V is TRBV5-6 and J is TRBJ2-3; D remains unclear. The CDR3 totals 16 residues. Germline assignment: CDR1 SGHDT and CDR2 YYEEEE. Between the trimmed V and J ends, which lost 2 bases and 0 bases, there was a span of 13 bases. Written as DNA, the CDR3 is TGTGCCAGCAGCTTATATGGGGTAGGGAGCACAGATACGCAGTATTTT. Translated: CASSLYGVGSTDTQYF. The whole variable domain, filled in from reference TRBV5-6 and TRBJ2-3, reads DAGVTQSPTHLIKTRGQQVTLRCSPKSGHDTVSWYQQALGQGPQFIFQYYEEEERQRGNFPDRFSGHQFPNYSSELNVNALLLGDSALYLCASSLYGVGSTDTQYFGPGTRLTVL.

This clonotype was observed a handful of times. V and J are TRBV20-1 and TRBJ2-5; D not resolved. Germline CDR1 DFQATT, CDR2 SNEGSKA (reference sequence). This CDR3 region has 14 residues. Trimming took 1 base from V and 0 from J, leaving 9 bases between them. CDR3 sequence reads: CSARGPEYQETQYF. In DNA form, the CDR3 reads TGCAGTGCTAGAGGGCCAGAGTACCAAGAGACCCAGTACTTC.

The chain joins TRBV5-6 to TRBJ2-3, with a possible D match to TRBD2 (6 bases). The CDR3 has 14 amino acids. Germline CDR1 is SGHDT and CDR2 is YYEEEE. With 2 bases removed from V and 5 bases from J, the gap between germline ends came to 12 bases. The CDR3 nucleotides are TGTGCCAGCAGCTTTGGGGGGTCGGGAGATACGCAGTATTTT. The encoded protein is CASSFGGSGDTQYF.

This rearrangement joins TRBV7-2 to TRBJ2-3; 9 nucleotides line up with TRBD2. CDR3 length: 15 residues. The germline CDR1 and CDR2 sequences are SGHTA and FQGNSA. Trimming at V came to 2 bases and at J to 6 bases, leaving 6 bases not matched to a gene. The CDR3 here is CASSLSGGKGDTQYF. The DNA for the CDR3 is TGTGCCAGCAGCTTAAGCGGGGGGAAAGGGGATACGCAGTATTTT.

The gene calls are TRBV7-9 and TRBJ1-1; no clear D. Trimming left V 5 bases short and J 3 bases short, with 7 bases between. This CDR3 region has 12 residues. Germline-derived CDR1 and CDR2 are SEHNR and FQNEAQ (reference sequence). CDR3 nucleotide sequence: TGTGCCAGCAGCGCAGAGTACACTGAAGCTTTCTTT. Translating it yields CASSAEYTEAFF.